Each of the 5 T cell receptor beta chains below was sequenced from the same sample in a study of T cells after posttransplantation cyclophosphamide. Cells defined as naive were viable CD3+CD4+ or CD3+CD8+ and CCR7+CD45RA+CD45RO-CD95-CD27+CD28+. Repertoires were generated with immunoSEQ multiplex PCR, while TCRdb's copy carries only in-frame clones and drops some. The sample carries around 31,000 clones, about 91% recorded once. Sequenced sample: naive CD4+ T cells sorted from blood. These receptor sequences come from a young man in good health and a related stem cell transplant donor.

V usage is TRBV10-3 and J usage is TRBJ1-6; 11 nucleotides line up with TRBD1. Looked up from germline, CDR1 is ENHRY and CDR2 is SYGVKD. The CDR3 is made up of 14 amino acids. The V and J ends lost 4 bases and 7 bases, in that order; junction bases with no gene match: 0. The DNA for the CDR3 is TGTGCCATCAGTGGGGACAGGGGGAATTCACCCCTCCACTTT. Protein: CAISGDRGNSPLHF.

This clone was observed once. The chain's CDR3 is CASSTLRDFTEAFF. The CDR3, as DNA: TGTGCCAGCAGCACGCTCAGGGATTTCACTGAAGCTTTCTTT. V and J are TRBV11-2 and TRBJ1-1, with TRBD1 as a possible D gene (5 bases). Germline CDR1 SGHAT, CDR2 FQNNGV. CDR3 size: 14 residues. Trimming left V 5 bases short and J 4 bases short, with 14 bases between.

This clone has just one count. This chain joins TRBV7-2 and TRBJ1-3; D is perhaps TRBD1 (6 bases). CDR1 is SGHTA and CDR2 is FQGNSA in the germline V gene. The CDR3 covers 13 residues. V shed 5 bases and J shed 8 bases, with 13 bases lying between them. The CDR3 nucleotides are TGTGCCAGCAGCCCGAACAGGGCGTACACCATATATTTT. It encodes CASSPNRAYTIYF. The full variable domain, in which reference TRBV7-2 and TRBJ1-3 provide the parts outside the CDR3, is GAGVSQSPSNKVTEKGKDVELRCDPISGHTALYWYRQSLGQGLEFLIYFQGNSAPDKSGLPSDRFSAERTGGSVSTLTIQRTQQEDSAVYLCASSPNRAYTIYFGEGSWLTVV.

The V and J genes are TRBV5-1 and TRBJ2-7, with 12 bases matching TRBD2. The V gene end was trimmed by 4 bases and the J gene end by 1 base; junction bases not matched to a gene: 0. This CDR3 region has 14 residues. Germline assignment: CDR1 SGHRS and CDR2 YFSETQ. CDR3 coding DNA: TGCGCCAGCAGCACTAGCGGGGGGTCCTACGAGCAGTACTTC. Translating it yields CASSTSGGSYEQYF.

As DNA, the CDR3 is TGTGCCAGCAGTTACTCGGGACTAGCGGGGGAAGAGACCCAGTACTTC. Protein product: CASSYSGLAGEETQYF. The chain carries TRBV6-5 and TRBJ2-5; 14 bases fit TRBD2. The CDR3 has 16 amino acids. Trimming at V came to 0 bases and at J to 3 bases, leaving 0 bases not matched to a gene. In germline, CDR1 is MNHEY, CDR2 SVGAGI.